In this sample, the clone carrying this T cell receptor beta chain turned up many times. Its antigen is not identified. Losses at the gene ends were 4 bases for V and 6 bases for J; bases not matched to a gene: 6. Germline CDR1 is MNHEY and CDR2 is SVGEGT. The CDR3 extends over 16 amino acids. TCRdb re-called the reads with MiXCR, one entry per CDR3 protein. The data contain 900,000 to 950,000 distinct CDR3 sequences, around 30% of them singletons. The data were taken from a study of T cell repertoires in cytomegalovirus infection. Turning to the study itself: Selection of CMV epitopes for the study included recently identified HLA-C-restricted and well-studied HLA-B-restricted ones. Study-wide findings and caveats: The ex vivo response was dominated by HLA-C-restricted CMV-specific TCR beta clonotypes.

Sequenced here: cultured CD8+ T cells from PBMCs, sampled from culture after CMV antigen stimulation. The chain couples TRBV6-2 or TRBV6-3 to TRBJ2-2; TRBD2 matches 12 bases. The source is a human donor in good health (CMV status not recorded). Some clones in this sample may be carry-over from other donors' samples. The CDR3 reads CASSSPLAGGPGELFF. CDR3 DNA sequence: TGTGCCAGCAGTTCCCCCCTAGCGGGGGGGCCCGGGGAGCTGTTTTTT.